This T cell receptor (beta chain) appears in the sequencing data of a study of blood T cell repertoires in COVID-19. Study in general: PBMCs, B-cell-depleted T cells, or T cells were the source of the cDNA or gDNA that made up the material.

Produced via immunoSEQ multiplex PCR; TCRdb's table is partial and in-frame only. The sample carries about 98,000 clones, approximately 80% recorded once. This clone turned up a few times. This clonotype was sampled from a man in his 70s with active or convalescent COVID-19. Sequencing was performed on peripheral blood.

The CDR3 loop reads CASSLSAGGTDTQYF. Here the CDR3 DNA reads TGTGCCAGCAGTTTATCGGCGGGGGGCACAGATACGCAGTATTTT. This chain uses TRBV27 with TRBJ2-3, with TRBD2 identical over 7 bases. V shed 0 bases, J shed 1 base, and the junction held 1 base outside the gene matches. In germline, CDR1 is MNHEY, CDR2 SMNVEV (reference sequence). The CDR3 is 15 amino acids.